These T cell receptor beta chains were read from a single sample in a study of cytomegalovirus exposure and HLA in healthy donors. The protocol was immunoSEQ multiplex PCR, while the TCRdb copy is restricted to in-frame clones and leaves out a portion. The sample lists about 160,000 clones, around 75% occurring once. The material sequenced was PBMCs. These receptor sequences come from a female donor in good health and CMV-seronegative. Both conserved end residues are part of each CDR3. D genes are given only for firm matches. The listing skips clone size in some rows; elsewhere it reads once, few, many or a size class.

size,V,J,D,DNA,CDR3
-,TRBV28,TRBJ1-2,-,TGTGCCAGCAGTTTTATTCCAGAAAATGGCTACACCTTC,CASSFIPENGYTF
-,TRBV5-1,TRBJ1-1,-,TGCGCCAGCAGCGCCGGTGAAAACAGTTTCCCCACTGAAGCTTTCTTT,CASSAGENSFPTEAFF
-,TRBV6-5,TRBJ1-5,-,TGTGCCAGCAGTTCGGTGGGACTTAGCAATCAGCCCCAGCATTTT,CASSSVGLSNQPQHF
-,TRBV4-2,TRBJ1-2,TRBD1,TGTGCCAGCAGCCATCACGCGACCGGGACAGGAGGCTATGGCTACACCTTC,CASSHHATGTGGYGYTF
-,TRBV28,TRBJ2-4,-,TGTGCCAGCGGGAGAGTGGAAAACATTCAGTACTTC,CASGRVENIQYF
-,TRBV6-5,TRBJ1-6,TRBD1,TGTGCCAGCAGTCGGGACAGGGGAAGTAATTCACCCCTCCACTTT,CASSRDRGSNSPLHF
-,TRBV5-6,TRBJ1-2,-,TGTGCCAGCAGCTTGTCGGGGGGACTGACTGGGGGCTACACCTTC,CASSLSGGLTGGYTF
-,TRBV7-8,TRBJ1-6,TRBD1,TGTGCCAGCAGCCTTACGGGAGGGGGCAATCAGGCTAGACCCCTCCACTTT,CASSLTGGGNQARPLHF
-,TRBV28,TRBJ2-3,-,TGTGCCAGCGGTTACAGCAGTACGCAGTATTTT,CASGYSSTQYF
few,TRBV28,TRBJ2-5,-,TGTGCCAGCAGTACCGCCTCCGCAGAGGGAGAGACCCAGTACTTC,CASSTASAEGETQYF
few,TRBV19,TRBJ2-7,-,TGTGCCAGTAGTATAGGCAAACAGGGCATCACCGAGCAGTACTTC,CASSIGKQGITEQYF
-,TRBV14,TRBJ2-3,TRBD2,TGTGCCAGCAGCCCGAGCGGGAGGGCGGCAGATACGCAGTATTTT,CASSPSGRAADTQYF